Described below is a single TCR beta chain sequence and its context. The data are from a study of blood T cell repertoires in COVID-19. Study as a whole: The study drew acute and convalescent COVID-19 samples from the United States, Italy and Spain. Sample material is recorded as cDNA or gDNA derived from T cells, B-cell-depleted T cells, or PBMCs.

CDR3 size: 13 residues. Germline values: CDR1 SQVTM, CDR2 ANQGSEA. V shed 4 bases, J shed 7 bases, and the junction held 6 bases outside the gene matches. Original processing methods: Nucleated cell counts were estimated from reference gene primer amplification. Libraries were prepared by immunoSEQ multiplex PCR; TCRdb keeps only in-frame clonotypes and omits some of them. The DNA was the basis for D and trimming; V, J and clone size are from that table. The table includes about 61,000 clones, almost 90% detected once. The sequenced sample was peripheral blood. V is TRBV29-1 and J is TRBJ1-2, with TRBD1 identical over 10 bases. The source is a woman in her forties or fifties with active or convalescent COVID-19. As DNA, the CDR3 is TGCAGCGTTGTGACAGGGGGCGAGGCTGGCTACACCTTC. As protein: CSVVTGGEAGYTF.